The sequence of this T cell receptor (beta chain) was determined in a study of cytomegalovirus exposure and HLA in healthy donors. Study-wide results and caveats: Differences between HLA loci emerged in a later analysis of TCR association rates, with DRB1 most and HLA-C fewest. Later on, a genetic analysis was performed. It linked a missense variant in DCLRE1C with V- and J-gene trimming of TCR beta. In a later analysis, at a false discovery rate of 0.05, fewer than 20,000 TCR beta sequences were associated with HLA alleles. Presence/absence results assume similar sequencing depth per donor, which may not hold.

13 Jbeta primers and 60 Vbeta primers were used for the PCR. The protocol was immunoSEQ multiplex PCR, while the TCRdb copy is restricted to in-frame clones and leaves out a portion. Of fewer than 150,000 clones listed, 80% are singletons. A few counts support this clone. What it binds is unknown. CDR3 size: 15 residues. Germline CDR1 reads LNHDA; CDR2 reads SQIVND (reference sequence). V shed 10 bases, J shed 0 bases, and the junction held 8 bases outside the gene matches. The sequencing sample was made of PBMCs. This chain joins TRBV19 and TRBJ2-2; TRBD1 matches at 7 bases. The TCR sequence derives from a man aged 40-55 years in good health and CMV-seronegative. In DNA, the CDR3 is TGTGCCACTCGGTGGGGGACAGCGAACACCGGGGAGCTGTTTTTT. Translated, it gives CATRWGTANTGELFF. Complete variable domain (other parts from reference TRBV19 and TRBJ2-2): DGGITQSPKYLFRKEGQNVTLSCEQNLNHDAMYWYRQDPGQGLRLIYYSQIVNDFQKGDIAEGYSVSREKKESFPLTVTSAQKNPTAFYLCATRWGTANTGELFFGEGSRLTVL.